This is a list of T cell receptor beta chains from one sample in a study of blood T cell repertoires in COVID-19. Assay used: immunoSEQ multiplex PCR; TCRdb lists only in-frame clones, some missing. The sample has around 200,000 clones, roughly 89% seen once. The sequenced material came from PBMCs or T cells enriched from blood (not recorded which). The receptor source for this set is a woman aged 40 to 50 with acute COVID-19. CDR3s include the opening cysteine and the closing phenylalanine or tryptophan. D genes are given only for firm matches. Expanded clones are given a class, and other clones once, few, many or no size at all.

NA	TRBJ1-4	TRBV29-1	NA	13	CSVEEAGSEKLFF	TGCAGCGTTGAAGAGGCGGGTAGTGAAAAACTGTTTTTT
NA	TRBJ1-5	TRBV24-1	TRBD1	14	CATSERTGNQPQHF	TGTGCCACCAGTGAAAGGACAGGGAATCAGCCCCAGCATTTT
NA	TRBJ1-1	TRBV15	TRBD1	14	CATRPDLGQPEAFF	TGTGCCACCAGGCCGGACTTGGGACAGCCTGAAGCTTTCTTT
NA	TRBJ1-1	TRBV15	TRBD1	15	CATSRRGTGSTEAFF	TGTGCCACCAGCCGCAGGGGGACAGGGAGCACTGAAGCTTTCTTT
NA	TRBJ2-2	TRBV30	NA	16	CAWAYGDRMNTGELFF	TGTGCCTGGGCTTACGGAGACAGGATGAACACCGGGGAGCTGTTTTTT
NA	TRBJ2-7	TRBV19	TRBD1	15	CASRKRQGGQYEQYF	TGTGCCAGTAGAAAACGACAGGGGGGACAATACGAGCAGTACTTC
once	TRBJ2-7	TRBV7-3	TRBD1	14	CASRGGQAAYEQYF	TGTGCCAGCAGGGGGGGACAGGCCGCCTACGAGCAGTACTTC
NA	TRBJ2-7	TRBV19	NA	13	CASSIDRDYEQYF	TGTGCCAGTAGTATAGATCGGGACTACGAGCAGTACTTC
NA	TRBJ1-1	TRBV5-1	NA	16	CASSFIGTLGATEAFF	TGCGCCAGCAGCTTTATAGGTACTTTAGGGGCCACTGAAGCTTTCTTT
NA	TRBJ2-2	TRBV6-5	NA	14	CASMRTANTGELFF	TGTGCCAGCATGCGGACAGCGAACACCGGGGAGCTGTTTTTT
many	TRBJ2-2	TRBV5-8	NA	16	CASSLWGQGNTGELFF	TGTGCCAGCAGCTTGTGGGGCCAGGGAAACACCGGGGAGCTGTTTTTT
NA	TRBJ1-4	TRBV3-1/TRBV3-2	NA	14	CASSHRTDNEKLFF	TGTGCCAGCAGCCACCGGACAGATAATGAAAAACTGTTTTTT
NA	TRBJ2-4	TRBV10-1	NA	14	CASSSSRDSNIQYF	TGCGCCAGCAGCTCTTCCCGGGATTCAAACATTCAGTACTTC
few	TRBJ1-2	TRBV7-9	NA	16	CASSYLQAFGVYGYTF	TGTGCCAGCAGTTACTTACAGGCCTTTGGGGTATATGGCTACACCTTC
NA	TRBJ1-2	TRBV30	NA	16	CAWQWRGPGPNYGYTF	TGTGCCTGGCAGTGGCGTGGGCCAGGGCCTAACTATGGCTACACCTTC
NA	TRBJ1-5	TRBV2	NA	14	CASSAQGRNQPQHF	TGTGCCAGCAGTGCACAGGGTAGGAATCAGCCCCAGCATTTT
NA	TRBJ1-1	TRBV11-2	NA	12	CASSYRFTEAFF	TGTGCCAGCAGCTACAGATTCACTGAAGCTTTCTTT
NA	TRBJ1-2	TRBV6-5	NA	15	CASSYSRGAGYGYTF	TGTGCCAGCAGTTACTCGAGAGGGGCGGGGTATGGCTACACCTTC